This T cell receptor beta chain was profiled in a study of T cells in Graves' hyperthyroidism and ophthalmopathy. Overall study results and limits: Prediction of ophthalmopathy progression came a median about 6 months pre-onset. Researchers found most expanded thyroid clonotypes above 0.001 in blood as well. Through a model of 13 V-J features, ophthalmopathy was separated from stable hyperthyroidism.

Points on this clonotype: Its antigen is unknown.

Diagnosis relied on clinical symptoms, serum thyroxine and TRAb, thyroid ultrasound and orbital computed tomography. V lost 6 bases to trimming and J lost 6 bases; unmatched junction nucleotides: 11. The CDR3 length is 15 residues. In germline, CDR1 is DFQATT, CDR2 SNEGSKA (reference sequence). Amplification yielded TCR beta CDR3 regions, with RNA transcripts as the source. HTBI primers were the set used in a first-round RT-PCR of the TCR CDR3. In TCRdb, the multiplex PCR reads were re-called with MiXCR into one record per CDR3 protein. The sample lists some 370,000 distinct CDR3 sequences, around 15% occurring once.

The origin of this receptor is a man in his forties or fifties with Graves' ophthalmopathy. The sequenced material came from blood. V is TRBV20-1 and J is TRBJ2-1; 10 bases fit TRBD2. The CDR3 is CSAWPLAGRPNEQFF. CDR3 coding DNA: TGCAGTGCCTGGCCACTAGCGGGACGGCCCAATGAGCAGTTCTTC.